Below, one TCR beta chain is given with its context. The data derive from a study of shared clonotypes between healthy human individuals. TCRdb keeps only in-frame clones here, not all; method: immunoSEQ multiplex PCR. The sample records approximately 470,000 clones, approximately 78% being singletons. CDR1 is MNHEY and CDR2 is SMNVEV in the germline V gene (reference sequence). This CDR3 region has 13 residues. Germline trimming cut 5 bases from V and 3 bases from J; bases unmatched to any gene: 4. The TCR sequence derives from a middle-aged woman in good health. Some clones in this sample may be carry-over from other donors' samples. The V gene is TRBV27, the J gene TRBJ2-7; 7 bases agree with TRBD2. The material sequenced was PBMCs. The DNA of the CDR3 is TGTGCCAGCAGTAAACTAGCGAGCTACGAGCAGTACTTC. Translating gives CASSKLASYEQYF.